This TCR beta chain comes out of a study of blood T cell repertoires in COVID-19. Libraries were prepared by immunoSEQ multiplex PCR; TCRdb keeps only in-frame clonotypes and omits some of them. The data hold roughly 220,000 clones, with around 82% observed a single time. In germline, CDR1 is SGHAT, CDR2 FQNNGV. The CDR3 sequence is 13 residues long. The germline V and J ends were trimmed by 0 bases and 6 bases, with 8 bases remaining between them. The clonotype comes from a young man with acute COVID-19. The chain has TRBV11-2 and TRBJ1-1; perhaps TRBD1 as D (5 bases). Sequenced input: PBMCs or T cells enriched from blood (not recorded which). Here the CDR3 reads CASSLERGAEAFF. The CDR3 DNA follows: TGTGCCAGCAGCTTAGAGCGGGGCGCTGAAGCTTTCTTT.